The present T cell receptor beta chain was sequenced within a study of blood T cell repertoires in COVID-19. Germline loops: CDR1 LGHNA, CDR2 YNFKEQ. Trimming removed 1 base at V and 2 bases at J, with 12 bases between. CDR3 length: 16 amino acids. The authors' processing: Reference gene primer amplification gave estimated nucleated cell counts. Sequencing used immunoSEQ multiplex PCR; TCRdb keeps in-frame clones, though not all of them. V and J calls plus clone size are reproduced from that table; the DNA served to infer D and trimming. The sample contains under 30,000 clones, over 70% of which appear only once.

Input material: peripheral blood. This clonotype was sampled from a woman aged 70-85 years with acute or convalescent COVID-19. The V and J genes are TRBV4-2 and TRBJ2-4; a possible D gene is TRBD1 (5 bases). CDR3 loop: CASSQVQELTKNIQYF. As DNA, the CDR3 is TGTGCCAGCAGCCAAGTACAGGAGTTAACCAAAAACATTCAGTACTTC.